This T cell receptor (beta chain) was observed in a study of blood T cell repertoires in COVID-19. Looking at the study overall: The study drew acute and convalescent COVID-19 samples from the United States, Italy and Spain. T cells, B-cell-depleted T cells, or PBMCs supplied cDNA or gDNA.

Per the original data handling: How many nucleated cells were present was estimated from reference gene primer amplification. Data came from immunoSEQ multiplex PCR; TCRdb stores just in-frame clones and leaves some out. V and J calls and clone size are copied from that table; D and trimming were computed from the DNA. Of about 78,000 clones in the sample, roughly 87% were seen once. The germline V gene has CDR1 SGHRS and CDR2 YFSETQ. V gave up 5 bases and J gave up 1 base, with 14 bases separating them. CDR3 size: 15 residues. The chain has TRBV5-1 and TRBJ2-3; TRBD2 is a possible D gene (5 bases). This clonotype was sampled from a woman between 45 and 60 years old in a cohort sampled during active COVID-19. Sequenced material: peripheral blood. CDR3: CASRRRAAGTDTQYF. CDR3 coding DNA: TGCGCCAGCAGGAGGCGCGCAGCGGGCACAGATACGCAGTATTTT.